This TCR beta chain appears in the sequencing data of a study of blood T cell repertoires in COVID-19. On the study more broadly: Acute-phase and convalescent COVID-19 samples originated in the United States, Italy and Spain. Sample material is recorded as cDNA or gDNA derived from T cells, B-cell-depleted T cells, or PBMCs.

Looked up from germline, CDR1 is SGHTA and CDR2 is FQGNSA. The CDR3 covers 11 residues. The V end lost 1 base, the J end lost 7 bases, and 4 bases lay between the germline ends. Study processing details: Amplifying reference gene primers gave estimates of nucleated cell counts. Here immunoSEQ multiplex PCR was the method, and the copy in TCRdb shows in-frame clones only, minus some. D and trimming were read from the DNA, whereas the V and J calls and clone size are those reported in that table. The data contain about 89,000 clones, 81% of them seen just once; the ten biggest clones take up over 8.5%.

The clonotype was recovered from a woman of 80 years or more with acute or convalescent COVID-19. The J gene is TRBJ1-2, the V gene TRBV7-2; D unclear. The sample was peripheral blood. CDR3 loop: CASSLGGGYTF. The CDR3 DNA is TGTGCCAGCAGCTTAGGAGGTGGCTACACCTTC.